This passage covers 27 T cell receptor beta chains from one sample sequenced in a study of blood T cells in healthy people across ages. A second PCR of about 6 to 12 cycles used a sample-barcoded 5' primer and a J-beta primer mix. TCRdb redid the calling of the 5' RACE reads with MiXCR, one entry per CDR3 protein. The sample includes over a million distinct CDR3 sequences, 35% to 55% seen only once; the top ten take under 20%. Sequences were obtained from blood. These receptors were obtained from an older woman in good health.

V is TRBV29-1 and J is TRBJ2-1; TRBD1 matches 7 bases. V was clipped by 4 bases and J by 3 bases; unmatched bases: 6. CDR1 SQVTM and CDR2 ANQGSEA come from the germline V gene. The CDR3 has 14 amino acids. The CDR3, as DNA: TGCAGCGTTGCCCCAGCAGGGGGCTACAATGAGCAGTTCTTC. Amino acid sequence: CSVAPAGGYNEQFF.

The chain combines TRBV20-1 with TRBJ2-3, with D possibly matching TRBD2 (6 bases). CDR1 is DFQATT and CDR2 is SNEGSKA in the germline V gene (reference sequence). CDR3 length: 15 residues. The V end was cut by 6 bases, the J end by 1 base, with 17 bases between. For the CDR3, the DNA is TGCAGTGCCCCCGGAGGGAATTTAGGCACAGATACGCAGTATTTT. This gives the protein CSAPGGNLGTDTQYF.

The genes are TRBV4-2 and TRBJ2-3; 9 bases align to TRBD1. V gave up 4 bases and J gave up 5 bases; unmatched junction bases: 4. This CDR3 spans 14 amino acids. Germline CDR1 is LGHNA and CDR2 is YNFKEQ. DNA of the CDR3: TGTGCCAGCAGCCCTACAGGGGGCTTAGATACGCAGTATTTT. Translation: CASSPTGGLDTQYF.

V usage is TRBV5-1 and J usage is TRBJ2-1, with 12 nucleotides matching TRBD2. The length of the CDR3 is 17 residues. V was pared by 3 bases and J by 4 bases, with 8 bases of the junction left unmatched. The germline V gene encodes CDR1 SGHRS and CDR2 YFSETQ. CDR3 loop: CASSSRASGRVYNEQFF. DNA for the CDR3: TGCGCCAGCAGCTCTCGGGCTAGCGGGAGGGTTTACAATGAGCAGTTCTTC.

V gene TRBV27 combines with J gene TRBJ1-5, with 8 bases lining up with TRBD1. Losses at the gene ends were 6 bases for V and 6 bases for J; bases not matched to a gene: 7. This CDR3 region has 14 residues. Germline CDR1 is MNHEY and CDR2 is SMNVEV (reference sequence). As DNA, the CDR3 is TGTGCCAGCAGGAAACAGGGGGACGGTCAGCCCCAGCATTTT. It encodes CASRKQGDGQPQHF.

CDR3 amino acids: CSVEDALTGSAFF. The CDR3 nucleotides are TGCAGCGTTGAAGATGCCCTGACAGGGTCGGCTTTCTTT. The J gene is TRBJ1-1, the V gene TRBV29-1, with 7 bases matching TRBD1. The CDR3 covers 13 residues. Looked up from germline, CDR1 is SQVTM and CDR2 is ANQGSEA. With 0 bases clipped from V and 11 bases from J, the junction kept 9 bases outside the gene matches.

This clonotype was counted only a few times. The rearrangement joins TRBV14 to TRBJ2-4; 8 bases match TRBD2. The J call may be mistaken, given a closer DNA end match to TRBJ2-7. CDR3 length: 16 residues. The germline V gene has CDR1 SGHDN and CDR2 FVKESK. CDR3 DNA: TGTGCCAGCAGCCGGGGACCAGCGGGAGTCTCCTACGAGCAGTACTTC. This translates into CASSRGPAGVSYEQYF.

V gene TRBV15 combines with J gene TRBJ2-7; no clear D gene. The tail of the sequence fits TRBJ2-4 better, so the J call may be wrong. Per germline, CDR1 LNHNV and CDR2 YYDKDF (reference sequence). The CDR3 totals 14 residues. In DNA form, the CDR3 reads TGTGCCACCAGCAGAGATAGGTTAGAAAACATTCAGTACTTC. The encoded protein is CATSRDRLENIQYF.

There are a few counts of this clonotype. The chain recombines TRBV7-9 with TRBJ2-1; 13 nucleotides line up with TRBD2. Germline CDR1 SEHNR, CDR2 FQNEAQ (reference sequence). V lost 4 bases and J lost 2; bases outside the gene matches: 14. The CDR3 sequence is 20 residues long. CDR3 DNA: TGTGCCAGCAGCTATTACAGGGGCGTCGGACTAGCGGGGGCCTACAATGAGCAGTTCTTC. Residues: CASSYYRGVGLAGAYNEQFF.

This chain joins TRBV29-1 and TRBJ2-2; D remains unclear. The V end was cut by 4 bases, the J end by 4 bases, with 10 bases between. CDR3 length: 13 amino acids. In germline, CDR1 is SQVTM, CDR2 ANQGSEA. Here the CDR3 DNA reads TGCAGCGTTGCGGGCAGACCCACCGGGGAGCTGTTTTTT. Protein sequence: CSVAGRPTGELFF.

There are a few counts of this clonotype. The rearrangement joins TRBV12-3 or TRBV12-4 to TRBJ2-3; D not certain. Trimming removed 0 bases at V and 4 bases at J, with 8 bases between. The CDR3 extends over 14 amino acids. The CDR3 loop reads CASSLAVIPDTQYF. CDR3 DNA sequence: TGTGCCAGCAGTTTAGCAGTTATCCCAGATACGCAGTATTTT.

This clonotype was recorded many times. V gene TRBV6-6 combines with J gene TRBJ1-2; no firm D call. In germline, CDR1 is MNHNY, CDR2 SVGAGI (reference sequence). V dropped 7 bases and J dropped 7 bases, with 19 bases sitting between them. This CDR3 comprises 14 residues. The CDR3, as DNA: TGTGCCAGCAACCCAGGAGGCTCGGGAGGTGGCTACACCTTC. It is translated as CASNPGGSGGGYTF.

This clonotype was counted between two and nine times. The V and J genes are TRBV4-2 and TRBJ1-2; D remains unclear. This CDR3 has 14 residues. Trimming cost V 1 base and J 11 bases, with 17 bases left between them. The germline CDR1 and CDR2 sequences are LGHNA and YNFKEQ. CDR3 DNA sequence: TGTGCCAGCAGCCAAGCTCCTCTCCTCACCCCGTACACCTTC. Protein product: CASSQAPLLTPYTF.

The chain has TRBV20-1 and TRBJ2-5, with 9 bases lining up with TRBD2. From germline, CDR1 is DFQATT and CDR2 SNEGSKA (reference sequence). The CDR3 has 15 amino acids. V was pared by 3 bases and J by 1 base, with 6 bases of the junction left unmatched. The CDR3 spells CSASNLAGSQETQYF. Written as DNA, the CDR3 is TGCAGTGCTAGTAACCTAGCGGGATCCCAAGAGACCCAGTACTTC.

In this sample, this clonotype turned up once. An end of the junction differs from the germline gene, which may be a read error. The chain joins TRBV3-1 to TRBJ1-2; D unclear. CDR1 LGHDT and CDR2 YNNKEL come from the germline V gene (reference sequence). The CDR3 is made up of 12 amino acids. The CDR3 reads CASSQGQHGCTF. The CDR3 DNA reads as TGTGCCAGCAGCCAAGGACAACATGGCTGCACCTTC.

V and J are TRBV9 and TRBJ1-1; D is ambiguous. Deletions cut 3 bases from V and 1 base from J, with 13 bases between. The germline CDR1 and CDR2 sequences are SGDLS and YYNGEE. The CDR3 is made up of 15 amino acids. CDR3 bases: TGTGCCAGCAGCGAAGACCCCCGGGGGAACACTGAAGCTTTCTTT. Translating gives CASSEDPRGNTEAFF.

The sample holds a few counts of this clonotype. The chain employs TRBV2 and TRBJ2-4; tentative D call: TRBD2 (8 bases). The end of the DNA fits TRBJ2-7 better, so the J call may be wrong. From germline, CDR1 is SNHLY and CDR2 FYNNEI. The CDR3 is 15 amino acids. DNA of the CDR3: TGTGCCAGCCTAGAGCGGGGGACAGCCTTCTACGAGCAGTACTTC. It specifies CASLERGTAFYEQYF.

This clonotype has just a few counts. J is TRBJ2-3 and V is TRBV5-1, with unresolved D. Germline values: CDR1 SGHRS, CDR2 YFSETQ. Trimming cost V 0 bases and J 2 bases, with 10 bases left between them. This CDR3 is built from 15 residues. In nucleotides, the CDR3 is TGCGCCAGCAGCTTGGGATCTAGGTCCACAGATACGCAGTATTTT. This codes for CASSLGSRSTDTQYF.

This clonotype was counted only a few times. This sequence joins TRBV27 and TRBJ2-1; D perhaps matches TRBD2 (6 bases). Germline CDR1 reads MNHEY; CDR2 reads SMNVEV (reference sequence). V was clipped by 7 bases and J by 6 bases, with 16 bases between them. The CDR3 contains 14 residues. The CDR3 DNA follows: TGTGCCAGCACTCAACCCGGAGGGCCCAATGAGCAGTTCTTC. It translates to CASTQPGGPNEQFF.

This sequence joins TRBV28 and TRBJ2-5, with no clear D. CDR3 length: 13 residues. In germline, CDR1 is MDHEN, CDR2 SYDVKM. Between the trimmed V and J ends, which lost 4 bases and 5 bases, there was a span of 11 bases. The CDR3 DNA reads TGTGCCAGCAGTTCAAACTTGGGGGAGACCCAGTACTTC. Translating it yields CASSSNLGETQYF.

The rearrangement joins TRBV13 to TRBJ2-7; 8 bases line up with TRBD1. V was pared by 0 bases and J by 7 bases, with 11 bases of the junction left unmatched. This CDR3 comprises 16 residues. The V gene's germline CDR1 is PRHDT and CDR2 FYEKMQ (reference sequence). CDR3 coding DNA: TGTGCCAGCAGCTTAGGGGTGCAGGGGGCTCTTGGGGAGCAGTACTTC. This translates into CASSLGVQGALGEQYF.

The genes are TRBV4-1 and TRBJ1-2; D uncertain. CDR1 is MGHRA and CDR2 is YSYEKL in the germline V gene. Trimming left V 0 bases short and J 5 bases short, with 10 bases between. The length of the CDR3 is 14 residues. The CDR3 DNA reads TGCGCCAGCAGCCAAGAAAGGCAGAGATATGGCTACACCTTC. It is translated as CASSQERQRYGYTF.

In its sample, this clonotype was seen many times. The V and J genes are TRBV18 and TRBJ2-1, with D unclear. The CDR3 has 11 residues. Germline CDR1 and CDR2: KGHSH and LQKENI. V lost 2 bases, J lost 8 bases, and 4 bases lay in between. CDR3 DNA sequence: TGTGCCAGCTCACCAGGGTATGAGCAGTTCTTC. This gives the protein CASSPGYEQFF.

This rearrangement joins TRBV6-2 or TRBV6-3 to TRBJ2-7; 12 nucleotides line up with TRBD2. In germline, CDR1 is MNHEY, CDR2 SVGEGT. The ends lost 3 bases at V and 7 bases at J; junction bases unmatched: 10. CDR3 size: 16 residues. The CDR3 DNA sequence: TGTGCCAGCAGTTATCGGCTAGCGGGAGGGCCAAGAGAGCAGTACTTC. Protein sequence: CASSYRLAGGPREQYF.

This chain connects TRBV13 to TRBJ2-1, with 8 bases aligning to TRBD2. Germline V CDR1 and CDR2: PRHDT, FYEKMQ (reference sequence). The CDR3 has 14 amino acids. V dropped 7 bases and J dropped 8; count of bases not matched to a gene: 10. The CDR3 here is CASTDSGGRDEQFF. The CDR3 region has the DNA TGTGCCAGCACCGACTCGGGAGGGAGGGATGAGCAGTTCTTC.

The CDR3 loop is CASSLGPRDVWARNEQYF. CDR3 DNA: TGTGCCAGCAGCTTAGGGCCGAGGGACGTGTGGGCCCGGAACGAGCAGTACTTC. The chain links TRBV7-6 to TRBJ2-7; D may correspond to TRBD1 or TRBD2 (5 bases each). V lost 1 base and J lost 5, with 24 bases in between. CDR1 is SGHVS and CDR2 is FNYEAQ in the germline V gene. The CDR3 runs 18 residues. Looking up the rest from reference TRBV7-6 and TRBJ2-7 gives the full variable domain: GAGVSQSPRYKVTKRGQDVALRCDPISGHVSLYWYRQALGQGPEFLTYFNYEAQQDKSGLPNDRFSAERPEGSISTLTIQRTEQRDSAMYRCASSLGPRDVWARNEQYFGPGTRLTVT.

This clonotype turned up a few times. The CDR3 DNA sequence: TGTGCCAGCAAGGGGAGGGACTACGAGCAGTACTTC. Protein: CASKGRDYEQYF. J is TRBJ2-7 and V is TRBV12-3 or TRBV12-4; 7 bases map to TRBD2. The V gene end was trimmed by 7 bases and the J gene end by 3 bases; junction bases not matched to a gene: 3. CDR3 length: 12 residues.